Sequencing of this T cell receptor (beta chain) was carried out in a study of shared clonotypes between healthy human individuals. The study, taken as a whole, reports: Despite large depth, rarefaction showed incomplete sorted-subset sequencing.

This CDR3 has 17 residues. Per germline, CDR1 SGHNT and CDR2 YYREEE (reference sequence). With V trimmed by 4 bases and J by 3 bases, 9 bases remained unmatched. In the case of this clone: Its antigen is unknown.

Donors were healthy HIV-negative adults without recently reported acute infections or vaccinations. Caucasian adults living in Nashville, Tennessee, provided all samples. A CD45RA+ naive subset and a CD45RA-negative memory subset were split from CD4+ cells. TCRdb's copy holds only in-frame clones and misses some; the assay was immunoSEQ multiplex PCR. The data hold approximately 1,000,000 clones, with 70% to 80% observed a single time. This chain uses TRBV5-4 with TRBJ2-7, with TRBD2 matching 14 bases. The clonotype originates from a man between 18 and 29 years old in good health. Some clones in this sample may be carry-over from other donors' samples. Sequencing was performed on memory CD4+ T cells from PBMCs. Subset of the sample: CD45RA-negative fraction. This chain's CDR3 is CASSPGTSGSGGYEQYF. In nucleotides, the CDR3 is TGTGCCAGCAGCCCCGGGACTAGCGGGAGTGGGGGCTACGAGCAGTACTTC.